Shown below are 11 T cell receptor beta chains from a single sample sequenced in a study of T cells in Graves' hyperthyroidism and ophthalmopathy (dated by TCRdb to the late 2010s). The library was obtained by multiplex PCR. Sequencing instrument: Illumina HiSeq 2000. TCR beta CDR3 regions were amplified from RNA transcripts. The first round of RT-PCR for the TCR CDR3 was performed with the HTBI primer set and the Qiagen OneStep RT-PCR kit. In TCRdb, the public reads were trimmed at Q25 with fastp and aligned with MiXCR, with productive beta chains retained. For every CDR3 protein sequence, its rows merge into one entry that carries the most common genes and DNA. The sample table holds roughly 580,000 distinct CDR3 sequences, of which approximately 14% were seen once. Together, the top ten hold 5.8% of the sample. Sequencing input: blood. These receptors were taken from a woman aged 25 to 39 with Graves' hyperthyroidism that later progressed to Graves' ophthalmopathy.

This clonotype has just a few counts. The CDR3 DNA reads TGTGCCAGCAGTCAAGGACAGGGGCGGTACGAGCAGTACTTC. Its translation is CASSQGQGRYEQYF. The chain joins TRBV12-3 or TRBV12-4 to TRBJ2-7, with 9 nucleotides matching TRBD1. The CDR3 runs to 14 residues. V gave up 5 bases and J gave up 4 bases; unmatched junction bases: 6.

This clonotype came up many times. The chain couples TRBV4-1 to TRBJ1-2, with a weak D call TRBD1 (5 bases). Germline loops: CDR1 MGHRA, CDR2 YSYEKL. The CDR3 runs to 11 residues. V dropped 0 bases and J dropped 13 bases, with 9 bases sitting between them. The CDR3 sequence is CASSQDRASTF. The CDR3, as DNA: TGCGCCAGCAGCCAAGACAGGGCAAGCACCTTC.

The chain is built from TRBV19 and TRBJ1-2; 10 nucleotides agree with TRBD1. Trimming at V came to 6 bases and at J to 7 bases, leaving 17 bases not matched to a gene. The CDR3 length is 17 residues. The germline gives CDR1 LNHDA, CDR2 SQIVND (reference sequence). CDR3 protein: CASSYTIPGQGLRGYTF. The CDR3 DNA follows: TGTGCCAGTAGCTATACCATTCCGGGACAGGGGCTTCGTGGCTACACCTTC.

This clonotype was detected once. This may be a read error, as it is one base from a much larger clone. The chain uses TRBV3-1 and TRBJ2-7; possible D gene TRBD2, 6 bases. V was cut by 4 bases and J by 4 bases, with 14 bases left in between. The CDR3 runs 14 residues. The V gene's germline CDR1 is LGHDT and CDR2 YNNKEL (reference sequence). As DNA, the CDR3 is TGTGCCAGCAGCCTCAGCGGAGGGCAATACGAGCAGTACTTC. Translation gives CASSLSGGQYEQYF.

The chain links TRBV20-1 to TRBJ2-1; 10 bases map to TRBD2. This CDR3 spans 13 amino acids. J lost 5 bases, V lost 5 bases, and 3 bases had no gene match. The germline V gene encodes CDR1 DFQATT and CDR2 SNEGSKA (reference sequence). CDR3 sequence (DNA): TGCAGTGCTTCTGGACTAGCGGACAATGAGCAGTTCTTC. Its protein product is CSASGLADNEQFF.

This clonotype has a count of ten or more. This chain joins TRBV7-2 and TRBJ2-3; possibly TRBD2 for D (5 bases). Germline V gene sequence: CDR1 SGHTA, CDR2 FQGNSA. Trimming stripped 1 base from V and 0 bases from J, with 14 bases between. CDR3 size: 17 residues. DNA for the CDR3: TGTGCCAGCAGCTTAGGCTTTGCGGGCTGGAGCACAGATACGCAGTATTTT. Translation gives CASSLGFAGWSTDTQYF.

This clonotype was seen many times. The V call is TRBV28, the J call TRBJ2-7; TRBD2 matches 7 bases. The CDR3 runs 15 residues. The V gene's germline CDR1 is MDHEN and CDR2 SYDVKM. The J segment lost 0 bases and the V segment lost 8 bases, leaving 10 bases of the junction unmatched. In nucleotides, the CDR3 is TGTGCCAGCGGATCACGTCGCGGGAGCTCCTACGAGCAGTACTTC. It codes for CASGSRRGSSYEQYF.

This rearrangement joins TRBV7-3 to TRBJ2-7; 7 positions agree with TRBD1. The CDR3 covers 14 residues. The V gene end was trimmed by 5 bases and the J gene end by 5 bases; junction bases not matched to a gene: 9. Germline assignment: CDR1 SGHTA and CDR2 FQGTGA. This CDR3 reads CASSPFGQADEQYF. CDR3 sequence (DNA): TGTGCCAGCAGCCCCTTCGGACAGGCCGACGAGCAGTACTTC.

This clonotype was seen repeatedly, ten times or more. The chain combines TRBV19 with TRBJ1-5, with D perhaps matching TRBD1 (5 bases). This CDR3 contains 17 residues. Trimming removed 1 base at V and 2 bases at J, with 15 bases between. The germline CDR1 and CDR2 sequences are LNHDA and SQIVND (reference sequence). CDR3 protein: CASSIGGGRYGNQPQHF. The DNA for the CDR3 is TGTGCCAGTAGTATAGGGGGCGGACGGTACGGCAATCAGCCCCAGCATTTT.

On this clonotype: A read error may account for a junction end that differs from germline. V usage is TRBV10-1 and J usage is TRBJ2-3, with TRBD2 as a possible D gene (6 bases). Germline-derived CDR1 and CDR2 are WNHNN and SYGVQD (reference sequence). CDR3 length equals 16 residues. CDR3 nucleotide sequence: TGTGCCAGCAGTCTGGGACTGACCTTTAGCACAGATACGCAGTATTTT. Its translation is CASSLGLTFSTDTQYF.

J is TRBJ2-7 and V is TRBV6-1, with TRBD2 matching 15 bases. V lost 8 bases and J lost 4; bases outside the gene matches: 3. This CDR3 has 14 amino acids. Germline V lookup: CDR1 MNHNS, CDR2 SASEGT. CDR3 nucleotide sequence: TGTGCCAGCGGCGGACTAGCGGGAGGGTACGAGCAGTACTTC. Its protein is CASGGLAGGYEQYF.